The 14 T cell receptor beta chains presented below share a single source sample, sequenced in a study of cytomegalovirus exposure and HLA in healthy donors. Primers for the PCR totalled 60 Vbeta and 13 Jbeta. Measured with immunoSEQ multiplex PCR; TCRdb has only the in-frame clones, and not every one. The data show about 130,000 clones, with more than 60% seen just once and around 2.1% held by the top ten. Sequencing was done on a sample of PBMCs. These receptors came from a woman aged 35 to 49 in good health and CMV-seropositive.

The V and J genes are TRBV10-3 and TRBJ2-1; tentative D call: TRBD1 (6 bases). Germline CDR1 reads ENHRY; CDR2 reads SYGVKD. This CDR3 has 15 amino acids. The V end lost 1 base, the J end lost 6 bases, and 13 bases lay between the germline ends. The CDR3 DNA reads as TGTGCCATCAGTGAGTTTCAAGGACAGAGCAATGAGCAGTTCTTC. Protein product: CAISEFQGQSNEQFF.

This chain links TRBV4-1 with TRBJ2-7; TRBD1 is a possible D gene (5 bases). Trimming removed 0 bases from V and 2 bases from J, with 17 bases in between. Germline CDR1 and CDR2: MGHRA and YSYEKL. The CDR3 extends over 17 amino acids. This chain's CDR3 is CASSQDAGIDRTYEQYF. CDR3 DNA: TGCGCCAGCAGCCAAGATGCAGGGATCGATCGAACCTACGAGCAGTACTTC.

This clone was counted only a few times. This rearrangement joins TRBV30 to TRBJ1-5; TRBD1 matches 7 bases. V was clipped by 2 bases and J by 5 bases; unmatched bases: 3. Germline V lookup: CDR1 GTSNPN, CDR2 SVGIG (reference sequence). The CDR3 length is 13 residues. CDR3: CAWSLQGDQPQHF. In DNA form, the CDR3 reads TGTGCCTGGAGTCTGCAGGGGGATCAGCCCCAGCATTTT. The entire variable domain, with the rest obtained from reference TRBV30 and TRBJ1-5, is as follows: SQTIHQWPATLVQPVGSPLSLECTVEGTSNPNLYWYRQAAGRGLQLLFYSVGIGQISSEVPQNLSASRPQDRQFILSSKKLLLSDSGFYLCAWSLQGDQPQHFGDGTRLSIL.

This CDR3 is CASSTGGKTYNEQFF. The CDR3 nucleotides read TGTGCCAGCAGTACAGGGGGCAAAACCTACAATGAGCAGTTCTTC. V gene TRBV6-5 combines with J gene TRBJ2-1; 9 bases match TRBD1. The CDR3 sequence is 15 residues long. Germline V lookup: CDR1 MNHEY, CDR2 SVGAGI. V shed 5 bases and J 2 bases; nucleotides not matched to a gene: 4.

This clone was found once. V usage is TRBV5-1 and J usage is TRBJ2-3, with D unclear. Germline V gene data show CDR1 as SGHRS and CDR2 as YFSETQ. The CDR3 spans 14 residues. V dropped 1 base and J dropped 4 bases, with 10 bases sitting between them. CDR3 amino acids: CASSLIGQADTQYF. CDR3 in DNA: TGCGCCAGCAGCTTGATCGGTCAGGCAGATACGCAGTATTTT.

The chain couples TRBV21-1 to TRBJ1-2; TRBD1, the table's D call, lacks a check against the DNA. TRBV21-1 is a listed pseudogene. CDR3 length: 17 amino acids. The CDR3 coding sequence is TGTGCCAGCAGCAAAGCGGCCCGACAGGGGGGCAACTATGGCTACACCTTC. Its protein is CASSKAARQGGNYGYTF.

The rearrangement joins TRBV6-1 to TRBJ1-3, with 8 bases aligning to TRBD1. CDR3 length: 14 amino acids. The germline V gene has CDR1 MNHNS and CDR2 SASEGT. J lost 6 bases, V lost 2 bases, and 3 bases had no gene match. CDR3 DNA sequence: TGTGCCAGCAGTGAATCACAGGGGGTAAACACCATATATTTT. Translating it yields CASSESQGVNTIYF.

The chain links TRBV6-5 to TRBJ1-5; no clear D. This CDR3 is 14 amino acids long. The germline CDR1 and CDR2 sequences are MNHEY and SVGAGI. The V gene lost 6 bases and the J gene lost 7 bases, with 16 bases spanning the gap. CDR3 in amino acids: CASSTGEGKQPQHF. CDR3 bases: TGTGCCAGCAGCACGGGAGAGGGTAAACAGCCCCAGCATTTT.

The chain combines TRBV27 with TRBJ2-5, with TRBD2 matching 7 bases. The DNA matches TRBJ2-7 better at its end, which makes the J call doubtful. The germline gives CDR1 MNHEY, CDR2 SMNVEV (reference sequence). The CDR3 totals 14 residues. In DNA form, the CDR3 reads TGTGCCAGCACGAGAGCGGGAAATTTAAACGAGCAGTACTTC. This sequence encodes CASTRAGNLNEQYF.

J is TRBJ1-2 and V is TRBV19; TRBD1 might be the D (5 bases). CDR3 length: 15 residues. V dropped 3 bases and J dropped 2 bases, with 13 bases sitting between them. Germline V gene sequence: CDR1 LNHDA, CDR2 SQIVND (reference sequence). CDR3 sequence: CASSMGLIWNYGYTF. CDR3 DNA: TGTGCCAGTAGTATGGGACTTATTTGGAACTATGGCTACACCTTC.

The chain carries TRBV5-1 and TRBJ2-3; D might be TRBD1 (6 bases). V lost 2 bases and J lost 2, with 18 bases in between. This CDR3 is 17 amino acids long. Germline assignment: CDR1 SGHRS and CDR2 YFSETQ. For the CDR3, the DNA is TGCGCCAGCAGCTTATACCATGGTGCAGGGGACACAGATACGCAGTATTTT. It translates to CASSLYHGAGDTDTQYF. Together with reference TRBV5-1 and TRBJ2-3, the CDR3 gives the full variable domain: KAGVTQTPRYLIKTRGQQVTLSCSPISGHRSVSWYQQTPGQGLQFLFEYFSETQRNKGNFPGRFSGRQFSNSRSEMNVSTLELGDSALYLCASSLYHGAGDTDTQYFGPGTRLTVL.

The V call is TRBV7-3, the J call TRBJ1-1, with 10 bases aligning to TRBD1. Unmatched junction bases numbered 11, after V lost 5 bases and J lost 5 bases. This CDR3 has 16 amino acids. Germline assignment: CDR1 SGHTA and CDR2 FQGTGA. CDR3 sequence: CASSRSGTGVRTEAFF. The CDR3 DNA reads as TGTGCCAGCAGCCGATCCGGGACAGGGGTCCGGACTGAAGCTTTCTTT.

This clone was counted a few times. The rearrangement uses TRBV5-8 and TRBJ2-5, with 8 positions matching TRBD1. Germline lookup yields CDR1 SGHTS and CDR2 YDEGEE. J lost 1 base, V lost 4 bases, and 3 bases had no gene match. The CDR3 length is 14 residues. CDR3 nucleotides: TGTGCCAGCAGCCCCGGGACAGGCCAAGAGACCCAGTACTTC. Protein sequence: CASSPGTGQETQYF.

The chain is built from TRBV5-6 and TRBJ2-7, with 10 bases identical to TRBD1. The CDR3 runs 17 residues. V lost 4 bases, J lost 2 bases, and 12 bases stayed unmatched. Germline-derived CDR1 and CDR2 are SGHDT and YYEEEE. The CDR3 protein is CASSIRRGTGVAYEQYF. The CDR3 DNA is TGTGCCAGCAGCATTCGACGCGGGACAGGGGTGGCCTACGAGCAGTACTTC.